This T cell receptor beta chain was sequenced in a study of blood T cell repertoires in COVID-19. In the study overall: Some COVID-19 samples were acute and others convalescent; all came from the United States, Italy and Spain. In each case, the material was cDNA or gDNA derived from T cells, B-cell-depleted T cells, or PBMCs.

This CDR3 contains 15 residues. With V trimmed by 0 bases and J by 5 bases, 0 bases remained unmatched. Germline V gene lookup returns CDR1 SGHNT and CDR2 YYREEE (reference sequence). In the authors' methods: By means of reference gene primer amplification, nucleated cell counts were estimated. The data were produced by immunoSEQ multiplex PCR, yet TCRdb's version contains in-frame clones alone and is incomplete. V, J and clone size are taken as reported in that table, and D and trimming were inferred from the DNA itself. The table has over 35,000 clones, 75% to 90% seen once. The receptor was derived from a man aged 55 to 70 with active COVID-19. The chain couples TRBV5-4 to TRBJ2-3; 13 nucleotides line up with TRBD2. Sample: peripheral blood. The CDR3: CASSLGLAGGDTQYF. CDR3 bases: TGTGCCAGCAGCTTGGGACTAGCGGGGGGAGATACGCAGTATTTT.